This is a list of T cell receptor beta chains from one sample in a study of identical twins. TCRdb analysed the 5' RACE reads with MiXCR anew, one entry per CDR3 protein. This sample has about 390,000 distinct CDR3 sequences, with approximately 10% found just once. The sample comprised naive T cells sorted from blood. These receptors all come from a woman aged 50 to 60 in good health. Both conserved end residues are part of each CDR3. D genes are given only for firm matches. For some rows the clone size is stated as once, few or many, or as a class when expanded; others skip it.

clone size	V gene	J gene	D gene	CDR3 DNA	CDR3 protein
.	TRBV7-6	TRBJ2-1	TRBD2	TGTGCCAGCAGCTTAGCGCCTAGCGGAATAAAGCAGTTCTTC	CASSLAPSGIKQFF
many	TRBV5-5	TRBJ2-1	.	TGTGCCAGCAGGACTCGGGGCGACTCCTACAATGAGCAGTTCTTC	CASRTRGDSYNEQFF
many	TRBV5-1	TRBJ1-2	.	TGCGCCAGCACAAGTCGCCCAAGGGCTAGCTATGGCTACACCTTC	CASTSRPRASYGYTF
.	TRBV29-1	TRBJ2-7	TRBD2	TGCAGCGTTGCTGGGACTATAGGCTACGAGCAGTACTTC	CSVAGTIGYEQYF
few	TRBV27	TRBJ1-1	TRBD1	TGTGCCAGCAGTCCACAGGGGGCCCACTTTGAAGCTTTCTTT	CASSPQGAHFEAFF
many	TRBV3-1	TRBJ1-2	.	TGTGCCAGCAGCCTCGGAGGAAATGGCTACACCTTC	CASSLGGNGYTF
.	TRBV27	TRBJ2-3	.	TGTGCCAGCAGCACCGTGGGTACAGATACGCAGTATTTT	CASSTVGTDTQYF
many	TRBV5-1	TRBJ1-2	TRBD1	TGCGCCAGCAGATCGGGACAGACAATCTATGGCTACACCTTC	CASRSGQTIYGYTF
.	TRBV11-2	TRBJ2-5	.	TGTGCCAGCAACCACGATGGGGGCAGGGAAGAGACCCAGTACTTC	CASNHDGGREETQYF
many	TRBV12-3/TRBV12-4	TRBJ2-2	TRBD2	TGTGCCAGCATCCCCGGACTAGCGACCGGGGAGCTGTTTTTT	CASIPGLATGELFF
many	TRBV7-6	TRBJ1-3	.	TGTGCCAGCAGCTTAGCGGCGGGGTCTGGAAACACCATATATTTT	CASSLAAGSGNTIYF
few	TRBV21-1	TRBJ1-5	.	TGTGCCAGCAGCCCTCAGATAGAGAGGGACACCAACCGGCGCAATCAGCCCCAGCATTTT	CASSPQIERDTNRRNQPQHF
.	TRBV9	TRBJ2-5	TRBD2	TGTGCCAGCAGCGTAGAGGGACTAGATCAAGAGACCCAGTACTTC	CASSVEGLDQETQYF
many	TRBV29-1	TRBJ2-2	TRBD2	TGCAGCGCCCGGCGGGGACTAGCGTACACCGGGGAGCTGTTTTTT	CSARRGLAYTGELFF
.	TRBV20-1	TRBJ2-1	.	TGCAGTGCCGGACCGCTGAGCTCCTACAATGAGCAGTTCTTC	CSAGPLSSYNEQFF
many	TRBV7-9	TRBJ1-4	TRBD1	TGTGCCAGCAGCCCCCAGGGGGCAGAGGATGAAAAACTGTTTTTT	CASSPQGAEDEKLFF
few	TRBV25-1	TRBJ1-2	.	TGTGCCAGCAGTGAAAACAGGGTTGGCTACACCTTC	CASSENRVGYTF
many	TRBV7-9	TRBJ2-3	TRBD2	TGTGCCAGCAGCCGGACTAGCGGGAGGGGAGATACGCAGTATTTT	CASSRTSGRGDTQYF
many	TRBV5-5	TRBJ2-3	.	TGTGCCAGCGGAATCCACACAGATACGCAGTATTTT	CASGIHTDTQYF
few	TRBV29-1	TRBJ1-2	.	TGCAGCGTTGGGGGGGGAGAGAACTATGGCTACACCTTC	CSVGGGENYGYTF
few	TRBV19	TRBJ1-4	TRBD1	TGTGCCAGTAGTACCACGGCGGGACAGGGAAGGGTTAGTGAAAAACTGTTTTTT	CASSTTAGQGRVSEKLFF
few	TRBV12-3/TRBV12-4	TRBJ2-7	.	TGTGCCAGCAGTTCCGACGGACGGTTCGACGAGCAGTACTTC	CASSSDGRFDEQYF
.	TRBV5-1	TRBJ2-3	.	TGCGCCAGCAGCCCCGGGTTCGGGGGGCGGACAGATACGCAGTATTTT	CASSPGFGGRTDTQYF
few	TRBV5-1	TRBJ2-4	.	TGCGCCAGCAGCTCCTGGGGCCACTCAAACATCGACCTAAACATTCAGTACTTC	CASSSWGHSNIDLNIQYF
many	TRBV15	TRBJ1-4	TRBD1	TGTGCCACCAGCCCGCGCCCGGGACAGCCTAATGAAAAACTGTTTTTT	CATSPRPGQPNEKLFF